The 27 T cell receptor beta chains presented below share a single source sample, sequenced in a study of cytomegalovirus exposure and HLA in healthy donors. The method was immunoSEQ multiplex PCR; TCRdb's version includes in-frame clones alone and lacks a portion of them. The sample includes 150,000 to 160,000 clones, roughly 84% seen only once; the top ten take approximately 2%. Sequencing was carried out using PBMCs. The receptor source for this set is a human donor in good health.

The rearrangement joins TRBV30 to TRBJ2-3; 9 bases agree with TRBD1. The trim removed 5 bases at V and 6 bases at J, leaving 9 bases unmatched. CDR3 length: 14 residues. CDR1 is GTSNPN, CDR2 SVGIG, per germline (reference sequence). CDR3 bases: TGTGCCTGGGGCTCAGACAGGGGGACGGATACGCAGTATTTT. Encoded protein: CAWGSDRGTDTQYF.

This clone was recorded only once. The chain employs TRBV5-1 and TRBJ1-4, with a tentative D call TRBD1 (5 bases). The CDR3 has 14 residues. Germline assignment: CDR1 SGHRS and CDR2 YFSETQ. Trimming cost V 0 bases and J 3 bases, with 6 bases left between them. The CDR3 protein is CASSLAGSNEKLFF. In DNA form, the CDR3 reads TGCGCCAGCAGCTTGGCAGGGTCTAATGAAAAACTGTTTTTT.

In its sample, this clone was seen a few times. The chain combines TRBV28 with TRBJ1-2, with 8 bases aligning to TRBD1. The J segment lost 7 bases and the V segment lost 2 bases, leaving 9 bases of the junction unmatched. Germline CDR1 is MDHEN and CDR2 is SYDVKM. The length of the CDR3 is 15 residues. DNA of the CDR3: TGTGCCAGCAGTTTACAACCCGGACAGGGTCTTGGCTACACCTTC. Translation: CASSLQPGQGLGYTF.

The CDR3: CASSPRQGADDIQYF. The CDR3 DNA follows: TGTGCCAGCAGTCCTCGACAGGGGGCGGATGACATTCAGTACTTC. The rearrangement uses TRBV2 and TRBJ2-4; TRBD1 matches at 10 bases. V trimming: 5 bases; J trimming: 8 bases; junction bases outside the gene matches: 9. Germline CDR1 is SNHLY and CDR2 is FYNNEI. This CDR3 is built from 15 residues.

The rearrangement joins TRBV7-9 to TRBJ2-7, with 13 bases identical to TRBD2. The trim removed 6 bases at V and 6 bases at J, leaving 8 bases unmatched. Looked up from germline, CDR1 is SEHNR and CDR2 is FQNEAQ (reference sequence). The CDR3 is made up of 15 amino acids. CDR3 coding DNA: TGTGCCAGCAGTCGAGGGACTAGCGGGATAGGCGAGCAGTACTTC. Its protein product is CASSRGTSGIGEQYF. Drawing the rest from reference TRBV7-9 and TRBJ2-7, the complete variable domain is DTGVSQNPRHKITKRGQNVTFRCDPISEHNRLYWYRQTLGQGPEFLTYFQNEAQLEKSRLLSDRFSAERPKGSFSTLEIQRTEQGDSAMYLCASSRGTSGIGEQYFGPGTRLTVT.

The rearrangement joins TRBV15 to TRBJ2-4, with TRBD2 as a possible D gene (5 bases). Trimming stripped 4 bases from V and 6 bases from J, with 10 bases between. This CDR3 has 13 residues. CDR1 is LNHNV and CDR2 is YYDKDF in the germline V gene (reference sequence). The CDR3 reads CATSTWTGNIQYF. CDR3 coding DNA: TGTGCCACCAGCACGTGGACTGGAAACATTCAGTACTTC.

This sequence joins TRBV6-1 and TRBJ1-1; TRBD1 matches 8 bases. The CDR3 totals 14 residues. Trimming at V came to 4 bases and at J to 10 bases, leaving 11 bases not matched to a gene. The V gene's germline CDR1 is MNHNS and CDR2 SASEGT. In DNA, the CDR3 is TGTGCCAGCAGTGTGGATCGGATACAGGGGGTAGCTTTCTTT. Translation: CASSVDRIQGVAFF.

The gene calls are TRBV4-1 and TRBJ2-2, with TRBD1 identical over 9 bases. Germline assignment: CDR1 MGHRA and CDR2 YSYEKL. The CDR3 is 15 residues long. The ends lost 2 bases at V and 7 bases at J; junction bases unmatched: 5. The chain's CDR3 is CASSQPGTGLGELFF. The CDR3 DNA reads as TGCGCCAGCAGCCAACCCGGGACAGGGCTCGGGGAGCTGTTTTTT.

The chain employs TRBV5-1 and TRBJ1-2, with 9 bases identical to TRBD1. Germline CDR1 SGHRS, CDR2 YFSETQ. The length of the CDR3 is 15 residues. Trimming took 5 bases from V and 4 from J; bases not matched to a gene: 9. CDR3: CASRRTGTGTYGYTF. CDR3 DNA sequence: TGCGCCAGCAGGCGGACCGGGACAGGGACCTATGGCTACACCTTC.

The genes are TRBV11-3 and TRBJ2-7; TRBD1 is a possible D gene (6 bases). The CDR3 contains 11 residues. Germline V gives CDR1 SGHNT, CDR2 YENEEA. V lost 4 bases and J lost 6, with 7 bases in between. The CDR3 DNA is TGTGCCAGCAGCTCGGACAGCGAGCAGTACTTC. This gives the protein CASSSDSEQYF.

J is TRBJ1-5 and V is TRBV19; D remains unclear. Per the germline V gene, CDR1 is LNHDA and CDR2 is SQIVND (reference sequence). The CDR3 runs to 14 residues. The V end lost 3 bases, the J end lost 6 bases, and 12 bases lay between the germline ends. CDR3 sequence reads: CASSMGSNGQPQHF. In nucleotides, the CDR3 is TGTGCCAGTAGTATGGGCAGCAACGGTCAGCCCCAGCATTTT.

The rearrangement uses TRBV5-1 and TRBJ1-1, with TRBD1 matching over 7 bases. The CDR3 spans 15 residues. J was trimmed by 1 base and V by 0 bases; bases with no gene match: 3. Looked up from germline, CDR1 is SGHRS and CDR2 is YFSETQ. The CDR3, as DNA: TGCGCCAGCAGCTTGGAGGGGGCCAGGAACACTGAAGCTTTCTTT. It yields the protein CASSLEGARNTEAFF.

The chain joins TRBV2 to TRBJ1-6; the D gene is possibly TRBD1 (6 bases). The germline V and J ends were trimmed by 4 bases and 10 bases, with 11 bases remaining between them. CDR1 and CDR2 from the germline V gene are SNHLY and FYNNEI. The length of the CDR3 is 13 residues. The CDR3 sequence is CASSGTGNSPLHF. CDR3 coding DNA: TGTGCCAGCAGTGGCACAGGGAACTCACCCCTCCACTTT.

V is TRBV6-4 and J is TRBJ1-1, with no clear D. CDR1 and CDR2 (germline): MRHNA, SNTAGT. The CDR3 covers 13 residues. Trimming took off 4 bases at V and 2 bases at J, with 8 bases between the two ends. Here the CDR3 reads CASSATYNTEAFF. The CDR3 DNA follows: TGTGCCAGCAGTGCCACTTACAACACTGAAGCTTTCTTT.

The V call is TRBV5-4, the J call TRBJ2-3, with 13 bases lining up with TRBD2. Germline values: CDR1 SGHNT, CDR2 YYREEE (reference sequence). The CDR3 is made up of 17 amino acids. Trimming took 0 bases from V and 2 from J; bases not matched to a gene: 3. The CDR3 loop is CASSLGLAGGLTDTQYF. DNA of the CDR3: TGTGCCAGCAGCTTGGGACTAGCGGGAGGCCTCACAGATACGCAGTATTTT.

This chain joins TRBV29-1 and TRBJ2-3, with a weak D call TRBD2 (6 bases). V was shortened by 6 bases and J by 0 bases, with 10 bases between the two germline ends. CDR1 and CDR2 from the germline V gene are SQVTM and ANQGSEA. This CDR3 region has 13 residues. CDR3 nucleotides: TGCAGCGTCGCGGGGTTTAGCACAGATACGCAGTATTTT. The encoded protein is CSVAGFSTDTQYF.

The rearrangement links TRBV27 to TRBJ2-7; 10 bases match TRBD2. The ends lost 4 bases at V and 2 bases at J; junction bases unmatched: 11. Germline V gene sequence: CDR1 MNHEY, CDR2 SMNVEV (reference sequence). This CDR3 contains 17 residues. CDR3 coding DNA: TGTGCCAGCAGTTACCACCGGGGGCTAGCGGGAGCCTACGAGCAGTACTTC. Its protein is CASSYHRGLAGAYEQYF.

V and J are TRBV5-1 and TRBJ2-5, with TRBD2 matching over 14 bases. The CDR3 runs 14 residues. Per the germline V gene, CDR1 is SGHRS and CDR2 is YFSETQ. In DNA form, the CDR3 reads TGCGCTGGGACTAGCGGGGGCCCTCAAGAGACCCAGTACTTC. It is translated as CAGTSGGPQETQYF.

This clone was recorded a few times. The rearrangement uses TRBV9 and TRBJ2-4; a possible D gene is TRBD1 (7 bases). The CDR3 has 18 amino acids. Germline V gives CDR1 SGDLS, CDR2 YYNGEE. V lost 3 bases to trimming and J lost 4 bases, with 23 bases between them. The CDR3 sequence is CASSDLKEGAGRKNIQYF. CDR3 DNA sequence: TGTGCCAGCAGCGACCTAAAAGAGGGGGCAGGGAGGAAAAACATTCAGTACTTC.

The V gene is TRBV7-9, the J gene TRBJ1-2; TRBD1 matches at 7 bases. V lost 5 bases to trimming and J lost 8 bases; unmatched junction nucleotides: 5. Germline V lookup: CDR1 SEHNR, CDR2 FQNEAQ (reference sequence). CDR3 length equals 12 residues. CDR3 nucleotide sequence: TGTGCCAGCAGCGTAGGGGGCGTCGGCTACACCTTC. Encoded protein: CASSVGGVGYTF.

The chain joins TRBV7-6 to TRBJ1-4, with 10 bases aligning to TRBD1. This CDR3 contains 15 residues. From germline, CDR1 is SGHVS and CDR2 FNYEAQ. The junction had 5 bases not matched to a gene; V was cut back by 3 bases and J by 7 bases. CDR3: CASSLATGGGEKLFF. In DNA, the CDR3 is TGTGCCAGCAGCTTGGCGACAGGGGGCGGTGAAAAACTGTTTTTT.

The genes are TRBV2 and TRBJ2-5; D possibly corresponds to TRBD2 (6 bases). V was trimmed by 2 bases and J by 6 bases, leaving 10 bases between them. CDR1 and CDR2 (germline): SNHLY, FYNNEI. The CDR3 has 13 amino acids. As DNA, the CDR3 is TGTGCCAGCAGTGAAACGGGCGGGAAGACCCAGTACTTC. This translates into CASSETGGKTQYF.

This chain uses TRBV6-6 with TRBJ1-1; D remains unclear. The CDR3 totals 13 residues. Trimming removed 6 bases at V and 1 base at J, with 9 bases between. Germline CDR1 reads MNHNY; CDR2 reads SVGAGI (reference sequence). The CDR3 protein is CASRWQANTEAFF. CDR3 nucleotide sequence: TGTGCCAGCAGATGGCAGGCGAACACTGAAGCTTTCTTT.

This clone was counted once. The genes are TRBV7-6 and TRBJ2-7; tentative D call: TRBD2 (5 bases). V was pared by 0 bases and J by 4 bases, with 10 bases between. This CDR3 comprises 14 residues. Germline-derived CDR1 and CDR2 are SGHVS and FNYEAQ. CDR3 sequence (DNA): TGTGCCAGCAGCTTAGCCCAGGCGGGTTACGAGCAGTACTTC. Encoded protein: CASSLAQAGYEQYF.

The CDR3 sequence is CASSYSVEILNTEAFF. The CDR3 region has the DNA TGTGCCAGCAGTTACTCTGTGGAGATCCTGAACACTGAAGCTTTCTTT. V gene TRBV6-5 combines with J gene TRBJ1-1; no clear D. CDR1 is MNHEY and CDR2 is SVGAGI in the germline V gene. Trimming removed 0 bases at V and 0 bases at J, with 11 bases between. This CDR3 spans 16 amino acids.

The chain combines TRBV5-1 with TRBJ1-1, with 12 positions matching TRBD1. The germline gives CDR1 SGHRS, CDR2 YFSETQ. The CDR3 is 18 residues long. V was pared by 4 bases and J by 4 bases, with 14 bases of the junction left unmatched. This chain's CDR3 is CASSPAPGGGQGATEAFF. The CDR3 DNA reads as TGCGCCAGCAGCCCCGCCCCGGGAGGGGGACAGGGGGCCACTGAAGCTTTCTTT.

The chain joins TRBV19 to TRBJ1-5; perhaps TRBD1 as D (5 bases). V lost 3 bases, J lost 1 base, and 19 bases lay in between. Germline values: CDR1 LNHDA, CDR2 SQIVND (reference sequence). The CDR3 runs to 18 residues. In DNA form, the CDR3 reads TGTGCCAGTAGTATGCGGACAAGCGGGGTTTCGAGCAATCAGCCCCAGCATTTT. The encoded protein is CASSMRTSGVSSNQPQHF. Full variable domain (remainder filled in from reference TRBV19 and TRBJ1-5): DGGITQSPKYLFRKEGQNVTLSCEQNLNHDAMYWYRQDPGQGLRLIYYSQIVNDFQKGDIAEGYSVSREKKESFPLTVTSAQKNPTAFYLCASSMRTSGVSSNQPQHFGDGTRLSIL.